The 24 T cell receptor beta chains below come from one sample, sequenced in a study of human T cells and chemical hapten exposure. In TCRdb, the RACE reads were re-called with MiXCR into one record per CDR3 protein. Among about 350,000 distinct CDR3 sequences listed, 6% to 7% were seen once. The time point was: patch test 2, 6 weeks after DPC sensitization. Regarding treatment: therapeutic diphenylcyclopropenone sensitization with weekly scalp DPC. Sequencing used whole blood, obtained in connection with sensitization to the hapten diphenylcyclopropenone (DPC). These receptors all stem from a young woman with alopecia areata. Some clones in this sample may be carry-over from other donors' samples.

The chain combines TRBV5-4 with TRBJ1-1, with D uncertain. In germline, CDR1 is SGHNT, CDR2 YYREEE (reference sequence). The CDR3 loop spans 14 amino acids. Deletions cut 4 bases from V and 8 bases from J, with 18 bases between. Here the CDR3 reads CASSPRDALGEAFF. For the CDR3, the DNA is TGTGCCAGCAGCCCCCGGGATGCGCTCGGGGAAGCTTTCTTT.

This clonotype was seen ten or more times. The CDR3 DNA reads as TGTGCCAGCTCACCCATCCACCGGGACAGGGGTGGAAACACCATATATTTT. This gives the protein CASSPIHRDRGGNTIYF. The chain has TRBV18 and TRBJ1-3, with 10 nucleotides matching TRBD1. With 3 bases clipped from V and 3 bases from J, the junction kept 8 bases outside the gene matches. The CDR3 spans 17 residues. Germline lookup yields CDR1 KGHSH and CDR2 LQKENI.

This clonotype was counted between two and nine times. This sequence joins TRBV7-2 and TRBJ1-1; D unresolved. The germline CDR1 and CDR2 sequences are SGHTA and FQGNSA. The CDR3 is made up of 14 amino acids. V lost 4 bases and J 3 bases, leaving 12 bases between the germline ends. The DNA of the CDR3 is TGTGCCAGCAGCTCCATGGGCGGGCACACTGAAGCTTTCTTT. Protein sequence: CASSSMGGHTEAFF.

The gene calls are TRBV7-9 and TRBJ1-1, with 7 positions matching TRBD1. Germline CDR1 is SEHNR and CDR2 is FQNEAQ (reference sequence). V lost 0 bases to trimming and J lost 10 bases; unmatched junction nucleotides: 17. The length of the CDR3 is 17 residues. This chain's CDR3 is CASSLAANRGAPSGAFF. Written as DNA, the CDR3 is TGTGCCAGCAGCTTAGCCGCGAACAGGGGTGCCCCCTCTGGAGCTTTCTTT.

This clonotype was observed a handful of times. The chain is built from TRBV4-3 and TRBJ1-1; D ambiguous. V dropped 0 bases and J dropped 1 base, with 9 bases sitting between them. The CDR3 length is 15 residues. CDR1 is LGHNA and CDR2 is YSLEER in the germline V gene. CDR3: CASSQDKGANTEAFF. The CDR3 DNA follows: TGCGCCAGCAGCCAAGATAAGGGAGCGAACACTGAAGCTTTCTTT.

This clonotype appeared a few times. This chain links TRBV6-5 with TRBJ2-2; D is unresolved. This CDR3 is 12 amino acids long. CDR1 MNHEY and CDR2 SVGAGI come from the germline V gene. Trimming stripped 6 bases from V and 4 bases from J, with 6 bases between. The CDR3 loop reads CASRHVTGELFF. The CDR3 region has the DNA TGTGCCAGCAGGCACGTCACCGGGGAGCTGTTTTTT.

The CDR3 sequence: CASSSTGKRGYQPQHF. In nucleotides, the CDR3 is TGTGCCAGCAGTTCCACAGGGAAGAGGGGCTATCAGCCCCAGCATTTT. The chain has TRBV6-5 and TRBJ1-5; D is perhaps TRBD1 (6 bases). The V gene's germline CDR1 is MNHEY and CDR2 SVGAGI. The CDR3 length is 16 residues. Trimming shortened V by 4 bases and J by 5 bases, and 18 bases separated the two germline ends.

In DNA form, the CDR3 reads TGTGCCATGAGTACAGGGGGCGAGAATTCACCCCTCCACTTT. Encoded protein: CAMSTGGENSPLHF. V usage is TRBV10-3 and J usage is TRBJ1-6, with 9 positions matching TRBD1. From germline, CDR1 is ENHRY and CDR2 SYGVKD. J was trimmed by 7 bases and V by 9 bases; bases with no gene match: 7. The CDR3 is made up of 14 amino acids.

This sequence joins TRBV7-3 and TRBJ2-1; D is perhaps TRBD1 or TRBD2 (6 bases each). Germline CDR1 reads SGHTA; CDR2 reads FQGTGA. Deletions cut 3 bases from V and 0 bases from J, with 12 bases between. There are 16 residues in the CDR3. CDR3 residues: CASSFTGRSSYNEQFF. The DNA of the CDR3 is TGTGCCAGCAGCTTTACAGGGAGGAGCTCCTACAATGAGCAGTTCTTC.

As DNA, the CDR3 is TGCGCCAGCAGCTTTGCCTCCTCCCAAGAGACCCAGTACTTC. It specifies CASSFASSQETQYF. V is TRBV5-1 and J is TRBJ2-5; D ambiguous. This CDR3 spans 14 amino acids. CDR1 is SGHRS, CDR2 YFSETQ, per germline. V was shortened by 2 bases and J by 1 base, with 9 bases between the two germline ends.

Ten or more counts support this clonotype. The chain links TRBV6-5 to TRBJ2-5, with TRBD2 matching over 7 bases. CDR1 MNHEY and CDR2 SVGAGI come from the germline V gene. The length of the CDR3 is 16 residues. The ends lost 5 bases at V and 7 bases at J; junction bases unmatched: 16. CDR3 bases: TGTGCCAGCAGTCTCAGCCACGGGACTACACCTGCGACCCAGTACTTC. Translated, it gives CASSLSHGTTPATQYF.

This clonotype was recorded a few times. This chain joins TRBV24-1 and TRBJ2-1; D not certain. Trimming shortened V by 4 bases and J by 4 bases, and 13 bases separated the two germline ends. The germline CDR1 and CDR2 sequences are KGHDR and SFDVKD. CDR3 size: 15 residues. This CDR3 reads CATSDPRAGYNEQFF. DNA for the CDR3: TGTGCCACCAGTGACCCTAGAGCCGGATACAATGAGCAGTTCTTC.

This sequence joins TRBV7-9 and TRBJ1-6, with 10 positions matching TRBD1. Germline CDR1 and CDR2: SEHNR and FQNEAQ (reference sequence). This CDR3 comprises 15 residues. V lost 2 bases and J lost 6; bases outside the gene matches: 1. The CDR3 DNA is TGTGCCAGCAGCTTACGGACAGGGGGTAATTCACCCCTCCACTTT. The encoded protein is CASSLRTGGNSPLHF.

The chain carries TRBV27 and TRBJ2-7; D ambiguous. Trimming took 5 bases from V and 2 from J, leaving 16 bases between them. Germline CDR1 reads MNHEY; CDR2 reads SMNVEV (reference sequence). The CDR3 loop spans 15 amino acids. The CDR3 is CASSRYTDPTYEQYF. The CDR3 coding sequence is TGTGCCAGCAGTCGGTACACGGACCCTACCTACGAGCAGTACTTC.

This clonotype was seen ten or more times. The CDR3 reads CSAGTGGITEAFF. CDR3 nucleotides: TGCAGCGCTGGGACAGGAGGAATCACTGAAGCTTTCTTT. This chain joins TRBV29-1 and TRBJ1-1; 8 nucleotides line up with TRBD1. In germline, CDR1 is SQVTM, CDR2 ANQGSEA. The CDR3 spans 13 residues. Trimming cost V 7 bases and J 4 bases; bases outside gene matches: 8.

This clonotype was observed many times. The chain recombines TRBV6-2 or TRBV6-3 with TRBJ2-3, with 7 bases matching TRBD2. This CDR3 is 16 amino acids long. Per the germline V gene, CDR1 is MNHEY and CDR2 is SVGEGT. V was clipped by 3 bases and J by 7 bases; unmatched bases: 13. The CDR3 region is CASSYYSGANTHTQYF. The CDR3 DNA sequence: TGTGCCAGCAGTTATTACAGCGGGGCCAACACTCATACGCAGTATTTT.

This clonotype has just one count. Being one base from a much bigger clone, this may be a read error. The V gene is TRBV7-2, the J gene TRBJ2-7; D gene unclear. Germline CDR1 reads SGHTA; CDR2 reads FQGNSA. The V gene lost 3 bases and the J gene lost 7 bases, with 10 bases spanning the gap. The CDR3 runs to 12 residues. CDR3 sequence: CASSFSTEEQYF. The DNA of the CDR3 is TGTGCCAGCAGCTTTTCGACTGAAGAGCAGTACTTC.

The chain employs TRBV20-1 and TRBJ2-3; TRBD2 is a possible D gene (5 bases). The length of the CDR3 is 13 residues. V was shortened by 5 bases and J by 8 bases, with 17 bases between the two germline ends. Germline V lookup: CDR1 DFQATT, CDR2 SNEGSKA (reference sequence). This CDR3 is CSAQIAPGGTQYF. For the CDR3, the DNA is TGCAGTGCTCAAATAGCCCCAGGAGGTACGCAGTATTTT.

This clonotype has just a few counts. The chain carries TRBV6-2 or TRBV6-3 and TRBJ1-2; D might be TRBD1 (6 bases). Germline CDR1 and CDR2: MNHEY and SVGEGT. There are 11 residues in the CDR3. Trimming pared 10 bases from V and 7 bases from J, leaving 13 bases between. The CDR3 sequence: CATRQGTGYTF. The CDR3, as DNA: TGTGCCACCCGCCAGGGGACTGGCTACACCTTC.

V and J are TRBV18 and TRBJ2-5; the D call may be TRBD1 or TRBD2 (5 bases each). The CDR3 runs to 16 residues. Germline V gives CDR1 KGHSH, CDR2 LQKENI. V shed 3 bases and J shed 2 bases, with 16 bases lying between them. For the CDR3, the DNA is TGTGCCAGCTCACCTTTAAGACAGTCGGGGCAAGAGACCCAGTACTTC. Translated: CASSPLRQSGQETQYF.

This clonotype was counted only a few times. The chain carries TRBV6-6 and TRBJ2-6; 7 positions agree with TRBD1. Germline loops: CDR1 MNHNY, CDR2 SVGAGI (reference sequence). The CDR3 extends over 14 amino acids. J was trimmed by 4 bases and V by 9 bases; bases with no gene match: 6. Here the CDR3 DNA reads TGTGCCAGTCTGAGGGGGCTCGGGGCCAACGTCCTGACTTTC. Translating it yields CASLRGLGANVLTF.

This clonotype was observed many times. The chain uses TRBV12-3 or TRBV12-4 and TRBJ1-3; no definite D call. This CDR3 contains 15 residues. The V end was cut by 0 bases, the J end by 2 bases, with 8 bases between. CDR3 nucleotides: TGTGCCAGCAGTTTAGCGGCAGGACCTGGAAACACCATATATTTT. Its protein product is CASSLAAGPGNTIYF.

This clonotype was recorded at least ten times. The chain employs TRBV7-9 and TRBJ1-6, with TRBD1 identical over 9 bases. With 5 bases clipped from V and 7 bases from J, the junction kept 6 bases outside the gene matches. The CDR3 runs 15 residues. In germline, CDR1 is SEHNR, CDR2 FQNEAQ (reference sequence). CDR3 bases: TGTGCCAGCAGCCCCGGGGACAGGGACAATTCACCCCTCCACTTT. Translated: CASSPGDRDNSPLHF.

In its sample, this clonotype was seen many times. The CDR3 loop is CASSLTVLGQDQPQHF. CDR3 coding DNA: TGTGCCAGCAGCTTGACCGTCTTGGGGCAGGATCAGCCCCAGCATTTT. The chain recombines TRBV5-5 with TRBJ1-5; D may be TRBD1 (5 bases). This CDR3 contains 16 residues. With 1 base removed from V and 5 bases from J, the gap between germline ends came to 16 bases. Germline-derived CDR1 and CDR2 are SGHKS and YYEKEE (reference sequence).